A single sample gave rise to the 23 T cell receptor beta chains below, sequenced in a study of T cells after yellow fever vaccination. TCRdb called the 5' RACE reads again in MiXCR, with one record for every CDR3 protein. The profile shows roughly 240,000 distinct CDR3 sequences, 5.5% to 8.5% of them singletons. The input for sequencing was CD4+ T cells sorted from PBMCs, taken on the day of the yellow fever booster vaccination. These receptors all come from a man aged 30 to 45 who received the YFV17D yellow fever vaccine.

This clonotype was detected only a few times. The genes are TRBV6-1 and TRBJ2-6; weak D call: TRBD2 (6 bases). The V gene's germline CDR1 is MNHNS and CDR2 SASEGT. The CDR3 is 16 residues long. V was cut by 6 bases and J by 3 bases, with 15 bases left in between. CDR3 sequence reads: CASRGGGVFGANVLTF. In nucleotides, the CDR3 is TGTGCCAGCAGGGGGGGTGGGGTGTTTGGGGCCAACGTCCTGACTTTC.

The CDR3 DNA sequence: TGTGCCAGCAGCCATAATATGCTAGATACGCAGTATTTT. Encoded protein: CASSHNMLDTQYF. The chain combines TRBV14 with TRBJ2-3; D is undetermined. V was cut by 3 bases and J by 5 bases, with 9 bases left in between. The CDR3 extends over 13 amino acids. Germline CDR1 reads SGHDN; CDR2 reads FVKESK.

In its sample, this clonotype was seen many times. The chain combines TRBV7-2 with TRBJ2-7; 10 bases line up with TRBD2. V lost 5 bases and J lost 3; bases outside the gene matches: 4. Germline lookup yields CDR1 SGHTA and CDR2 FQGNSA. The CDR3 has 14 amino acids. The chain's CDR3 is CASSPTSGYYEQYF. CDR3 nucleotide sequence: TGTGCCAGCAGCCCGACTAGCGGGTACTACGAGCAGTACTTC.

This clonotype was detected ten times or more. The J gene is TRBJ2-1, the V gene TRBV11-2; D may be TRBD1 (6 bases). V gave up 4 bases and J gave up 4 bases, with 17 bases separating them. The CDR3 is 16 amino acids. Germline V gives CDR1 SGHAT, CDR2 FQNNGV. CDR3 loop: CASSSYRDKQYNEQFF. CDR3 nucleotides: TGTGCCAGCAGCTCATACCGGGACAAGCAATACAATGAGCAGTTCTTC.

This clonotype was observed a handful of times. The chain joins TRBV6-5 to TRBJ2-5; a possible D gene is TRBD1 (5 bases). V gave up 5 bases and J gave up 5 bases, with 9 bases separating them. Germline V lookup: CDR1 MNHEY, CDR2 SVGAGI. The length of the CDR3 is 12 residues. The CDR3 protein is CASSQGIETQYF. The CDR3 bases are TGTGCCAGCAGTCAGGGCATCGAGACCCAGTACTTC.

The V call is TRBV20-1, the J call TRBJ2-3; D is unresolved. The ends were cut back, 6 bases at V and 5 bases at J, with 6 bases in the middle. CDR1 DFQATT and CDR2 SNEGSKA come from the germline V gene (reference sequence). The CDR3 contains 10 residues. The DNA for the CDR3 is TGCAGTGCCGCTAGAGATACGCAGTATTTT. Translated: CSAARDTQYF.

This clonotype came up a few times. The CDR3 is CASSVRSSYNSPLHF. The CDR3 coding sequence is TGTGCCAGCAGCGTGAGGAGCTCCTATAATTCACCCCTCCACTTT. The V and J genes are TRBV9 and TRBJ1-6, with unresolved D. The CDR3 runs to 15 residues. CDR1 and CDR2 from the germline V gene are SGDLS and YYNGEE. Trimming took 2 bases from V and 0 from J, leaving 6 bases between them.

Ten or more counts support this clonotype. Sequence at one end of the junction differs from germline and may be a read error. In DNA, the CDR3 is TGTGCCAGCAGCTTAGAGAGGCCCGGGAACGCCGGGGAGCTGTTTTTT. This translates into CASSLERPGNAGELFF. The rearrangement uses TRBV7-2 and TRBJ2-2; tentative D call: TRBD2 (5 bases). Looked up from germline, CDR1 is SGHTA and CDR2 is FQGNSA. The CDR3 length is 16 residues.

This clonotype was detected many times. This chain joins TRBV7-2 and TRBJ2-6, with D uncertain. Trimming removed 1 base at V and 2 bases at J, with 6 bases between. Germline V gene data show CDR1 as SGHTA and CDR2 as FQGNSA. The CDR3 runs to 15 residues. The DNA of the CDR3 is TGTGCCAGCAGCTTAGTGAGTGCTGGGGCCAACGTCCTGACTTTC. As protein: CASSLVSAGANVLTF.

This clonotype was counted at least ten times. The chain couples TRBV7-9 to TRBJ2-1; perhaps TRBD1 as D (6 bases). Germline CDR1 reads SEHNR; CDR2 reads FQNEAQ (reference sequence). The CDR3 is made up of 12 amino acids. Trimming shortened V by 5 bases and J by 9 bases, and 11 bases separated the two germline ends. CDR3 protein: CASSRTATEQFF. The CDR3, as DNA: TGTGCCAGCAGCAGGACAGCAACTGAGCAGTTCTTC.

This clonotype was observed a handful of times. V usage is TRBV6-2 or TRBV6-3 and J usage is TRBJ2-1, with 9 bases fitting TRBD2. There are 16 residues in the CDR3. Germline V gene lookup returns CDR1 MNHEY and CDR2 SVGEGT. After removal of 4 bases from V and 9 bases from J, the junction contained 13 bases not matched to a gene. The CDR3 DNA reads TGTGCCAGCAGTTTGTTAGCGGGAGCAGGCGGGTTTGAGCAGTTCTTC. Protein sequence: CASSLLAGAGGFEQFF.

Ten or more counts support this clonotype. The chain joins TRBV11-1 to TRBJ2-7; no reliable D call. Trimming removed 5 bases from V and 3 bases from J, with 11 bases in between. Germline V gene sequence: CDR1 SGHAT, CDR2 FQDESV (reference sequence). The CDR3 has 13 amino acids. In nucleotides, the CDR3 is TGTGCCAGCAGCCCCCTATCAGGCTACGAGCAGTACTTC. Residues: CASSPLSGYEQYF.

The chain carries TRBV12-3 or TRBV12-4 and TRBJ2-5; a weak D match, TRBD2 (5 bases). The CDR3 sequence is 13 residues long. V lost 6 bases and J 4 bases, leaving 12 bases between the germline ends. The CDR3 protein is CASSRGWGETQYF. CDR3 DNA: TGTGCCAGCAGCCGAGGGTGGGGAGAGACCCAGTACTTC.

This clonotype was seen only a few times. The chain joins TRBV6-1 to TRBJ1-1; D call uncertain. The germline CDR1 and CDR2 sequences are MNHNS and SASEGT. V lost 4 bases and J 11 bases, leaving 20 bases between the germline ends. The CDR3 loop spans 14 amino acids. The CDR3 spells CASSGRLNAVGAFF. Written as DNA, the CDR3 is TGTGCCAGCAGTGGCCGGCTTAATGCGGTCGGGGCTTTCTTT.

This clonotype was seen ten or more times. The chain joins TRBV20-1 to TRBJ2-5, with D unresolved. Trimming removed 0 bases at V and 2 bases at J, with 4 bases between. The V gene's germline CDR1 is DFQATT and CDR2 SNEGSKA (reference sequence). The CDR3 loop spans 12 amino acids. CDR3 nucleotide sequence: TGCAGTGCTAGAGAGCTTCAAGAGACCCAGTACTTC. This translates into CSARELQETQYF.

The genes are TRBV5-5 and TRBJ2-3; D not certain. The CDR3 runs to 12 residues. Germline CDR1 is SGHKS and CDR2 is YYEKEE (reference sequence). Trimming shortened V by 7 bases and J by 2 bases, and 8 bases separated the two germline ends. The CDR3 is CASLPTTDTQYF. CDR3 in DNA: TGTGCCAGCCTCCCGACCACAGATACGCAGTATTTT.

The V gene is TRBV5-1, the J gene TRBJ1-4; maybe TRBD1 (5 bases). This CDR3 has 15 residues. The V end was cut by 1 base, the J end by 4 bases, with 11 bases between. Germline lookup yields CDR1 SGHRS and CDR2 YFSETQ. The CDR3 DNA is TGCGCCAGCAGCTTGATGGGACGGGATAATGAAAAACTGTTTTTT. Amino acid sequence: CASSLMGRDNEKLFF.

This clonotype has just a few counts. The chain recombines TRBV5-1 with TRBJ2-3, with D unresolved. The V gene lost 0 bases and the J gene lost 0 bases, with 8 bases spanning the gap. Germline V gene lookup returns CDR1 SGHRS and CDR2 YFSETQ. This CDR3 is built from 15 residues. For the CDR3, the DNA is TGCGCCAGCAGCTTGGAGTTTAGGAGCACAGATACGCAGTATTTT. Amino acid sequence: CASSLEFRSTDTQYF.

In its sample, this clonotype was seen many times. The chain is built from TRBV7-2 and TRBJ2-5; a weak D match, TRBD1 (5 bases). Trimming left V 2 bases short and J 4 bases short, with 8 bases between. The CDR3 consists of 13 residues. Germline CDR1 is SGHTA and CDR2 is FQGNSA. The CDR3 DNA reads TGTGCCAGCAGCTTAAGGGGTGGAGAGACCCAGTACTTC. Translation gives CASSLRGGETQYF.

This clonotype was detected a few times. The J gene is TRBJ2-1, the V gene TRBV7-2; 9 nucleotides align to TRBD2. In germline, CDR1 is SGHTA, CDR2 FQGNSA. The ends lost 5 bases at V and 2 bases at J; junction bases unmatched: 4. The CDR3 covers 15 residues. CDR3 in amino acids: CASSKAGGPYNEQFF. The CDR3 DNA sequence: TGTGCCAGCAGCAAAGCGGGAGGTCCCTACAATGAGCAGTTCTTC.

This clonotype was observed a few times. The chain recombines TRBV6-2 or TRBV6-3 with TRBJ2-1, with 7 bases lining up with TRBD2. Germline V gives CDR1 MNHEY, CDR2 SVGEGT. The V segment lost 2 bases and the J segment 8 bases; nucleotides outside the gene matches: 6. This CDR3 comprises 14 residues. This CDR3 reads CASSYVGGPYEQFF. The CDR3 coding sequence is TGTGCCAGCAGTTACGTGGGAGGGCCCTATGAGCAGTTCTTC.

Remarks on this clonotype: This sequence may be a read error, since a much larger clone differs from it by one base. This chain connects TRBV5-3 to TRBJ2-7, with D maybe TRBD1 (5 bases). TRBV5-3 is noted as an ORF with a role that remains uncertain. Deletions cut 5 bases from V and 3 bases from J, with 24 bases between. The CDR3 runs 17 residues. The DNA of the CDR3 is TGTGCCAGAAGTGACCAGAAACAGGTCTTTGGCTTCTACGAGCAGTACTTC. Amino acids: CARSDQKQVFGFYEQYF.

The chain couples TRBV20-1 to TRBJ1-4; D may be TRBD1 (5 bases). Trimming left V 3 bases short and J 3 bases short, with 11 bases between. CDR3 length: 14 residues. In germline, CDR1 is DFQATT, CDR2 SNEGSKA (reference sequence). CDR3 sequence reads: CSASVTGSNEKLFF. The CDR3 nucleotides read TGCAGTGCTAGTGTCACAGGCTCTAATGAAAAACTGTTTTTT.